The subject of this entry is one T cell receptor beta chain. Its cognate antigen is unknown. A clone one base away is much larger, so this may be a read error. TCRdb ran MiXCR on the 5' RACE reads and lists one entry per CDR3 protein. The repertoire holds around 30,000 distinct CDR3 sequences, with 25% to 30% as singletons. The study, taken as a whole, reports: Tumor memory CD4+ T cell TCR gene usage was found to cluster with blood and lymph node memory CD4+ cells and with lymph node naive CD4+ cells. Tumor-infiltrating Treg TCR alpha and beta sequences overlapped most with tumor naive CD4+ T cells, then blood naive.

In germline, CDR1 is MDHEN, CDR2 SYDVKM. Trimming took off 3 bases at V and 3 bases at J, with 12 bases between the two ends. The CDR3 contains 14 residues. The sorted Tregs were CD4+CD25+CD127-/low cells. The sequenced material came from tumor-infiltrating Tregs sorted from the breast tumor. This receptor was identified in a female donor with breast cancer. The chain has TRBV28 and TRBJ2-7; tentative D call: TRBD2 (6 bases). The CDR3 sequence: CASSFAGRFYEQYF. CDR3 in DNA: TGTGCCAGCAGTTTTGCGGGGCGCTTCTACGAGCAGTACTTC.